These T cell receptor beta chains were read from a single sample in a study of blood T cell repertoires in COVID-19. TCRdb's copy holds only in-frame clones and misses some; the assay was immunoSEQ multiplex PCR. Of approximately 93,000 clones listed, around 89% are singletons. Specimen: peripheral blood. The receptor set was obtained from a man between 60 and 75 years old with acute or convalescent COVID-19. Each CDR3 is given with its conserved first and last residue. The order of the fields is J gene, clone size, D gene, V gene, CDR3 DNA, CDR3 protein. D genes are given only for firm matches. Clone sizes are given selectively: once, few, many, or a class where the clone is expanded.

TRBJ1-6 | . | . | TRBV7-3 | TGTGCCAGCAGCTTAATCGGGGATTCACCCCTCCACTTT | CASSLIGDSPLHF
TRBJ1-5 | . | TRBD1 | TRBV5-6 | TGTGCCAGCAGCTCATGGGACAGAAGTTATAGCAATCAGCCCCAGCATTTT | CASSSWDRSYSNQPQHF
TRBJ1-1 | . | . | TRBV6-5 | TGTGCCAGCAGTTACTCACAGCTCCACACTGAAGCTTTCTTT | CASSYSQLHTEAFF
TRBJ1-4 | . | . | TRBV19 | TGTGCCAGTAGTATCGAGCAGGGGAGAGAAAAACTGTTTTTT | CASSIEQGREKLFF
TRBJ2-1 | once | TRBD2 | TRBV5-8 | TGTGCCAGCGGGCGGTCGGGCCTAGCGGGAGTTGGTGAGCAGTTCTTC | CASGRSGLAGVGEQFF
TRBJ2-7 | once | . | TRBV19 | TGTGCCAGTAGTATGATAGGGGGTAACTACGAGCAGTACTTC | CASSMIGGNYEQYF
TRBJ2-1 | . | . | TRBV15 | TGTGCCACCAGCAGAGCGGGAGTGTACAATGAGCAGTTCTTC | CATSRAGVYNEQFF
TRBJ1-2 | few | . | TRBV14 | TGTGCCAGCAGCCAAAGGACGGCAGGACAGATTGTCACCTTC | CASSQRTAGQIVTF
TRBJ2-6 | . | TRBD1 | TRBV5-1 | TGCGCCAGCAGCCCCACAGGGGCTGGGGCCAACGTCCTGACTTTC | CASSPTGAGANVLTF
TRBJ2-2 | . | TRBD1 | TRBV5-1 | TGCGCCAGCAGTTCAACACAGGGGGCGAGGACCGGGGAGCTGTTTTTT | CASSSTQGARTGELFF
TRBJ2-1 | once | . | TRBV6-4 | TGTGCCAGCAGTGGACAGCCCTACAATGAGCAGTTCTTC | CASSGQPYNEQFF
TRBJ2-7 | . | TRBD1 | TRBV5-1 | TGCGCCAGCAGCTCCGCCGGGACAGGGTCCTACGAGCAGTACTTC | CASSSAGTGSYEQYF
TRBJ2-5 | . | . | TRBV5-1 | TGCGCCAGCAGCCGGAATGGCAGGGAAGAGACCCAGTACTTC | CASSRNGREETQYF
TRBJ1-1 | . | . | TRBV7-9 | TGTGCCAGCAGCTCCGTGCAGGGTAGGGGCGTTGGGAACACTGAAGCTTTCTTT | CASSSVQGRGVGNTEAFF
TRBJ1-3 | . | . | TRBV11-2 | TGTGCCAGCAGCTTAGTCGTCCTGTCTACTGGAAACACCATATATTTT | CASSLVVLSTGNTIYF
TRBJ1-6 | . | . | TRBV12-3/TRBV12-4 | TGTGCCAGCAGTTTTTATCGTTCACCCCTCCACTTT | CASSFYRSPLHF
TRBJ1-2 | . | . | TRBV15 | TGTGCCACCAGCAGAGTCACTCGGGGCTACACCTTC | CATSRVTRGYTF
TRBJ1-6 | . | TRBD1 | TRBV30 | TGTGCCTGTGGGACAGTTAATTCACCCCTCCACTTT | CACGTVNSPLHF
TRBJ2-7 | . | TRBD1 | TRBV5-1 | TGCGCCAGCAGGAGGGGGACAGGCCCCTACGAGCAGTACTTC | CASRRGTGPYEQYF
TRBJ2-2 | . | TRBD2 | TRBV27 | TGTGCCAGCAGAGGGACTAGCGGGAGACGCACCGGGGAGCTGTTTTTT | CASRGTSGRRTGELFF
TRBJ1-2 | . | . | TRBV29-1 | TGCAGCGTAAGGGGCGGGGATGGCTATGGCTACACCTTC | CSVRGGDGYGYTF
TRBJ2-2 | . | . | TRBV5-1 | TGCGCCAGCAGGGACAGTCCCACCGGGGAGCTGTTTTTT | CASRDSPTGELFF
TRBJ1-1 | . | . | TRBV6-6 | TGTGCCAGCAGTTACGGCCACACTGAAGCTTTCTTT | CASSYGHTEAFF
TRBJ2-7 | . | TRBD1 | TRBV30 | TGTGCCTGGACGCAAACATCTCGAGGACAGGTAAAATATAGGTCATACGAGCAGTACTTC | CAWTQTSRGQVKYRSYEQYF
TRBJ1-4 | . | . | TRBV2 | TGTGCCAGCAGCGGGACACCTGCAACTAATGAAAAACTGTTTTTT | CASSGTPATNEKLFF
TRBJ2-7 | . | TRBD1 | TRBV5-6 | TGTGCCAGCAGCCCGGACAGGGGGGAAGTCAGGGAGCAGTACTTC | CASSPDRGEVREQYF
TRBJ2-1 | . | TRBD1 | TRBV6-2/TRBV6-3 | TGTGCCAGCAGTTGGGACAGGGACAATGAGCAGTTCTTC | CASSWDRDNEQFF
TRBJ2-1 | . | TRBD2 | TRBV10-2 | TGCGCCAGCACTGGGACTAGCGGGAGGCCTCGGGAGGGATACAATGAGCAGTTCTTC | CASTGTSGRPREGYNEQFF
TRBJ2-7 | . | . | TRBV27 | TGTGCCAGCAAGGGGGACTCCTACGAGCAGTACTTC | CASKGDSYEQYF
TRBJ1-2 | . | . | TRBV10-3 | TGTGCCATCAGAGGCAGGCTCTATGGCTACACCTTC | CAIRGRLYGYTF
TRBJ2-4 | . | TRBD2 | TRBV7-8 | TGTGCCAGCAGCTTTGGACTAGCGGGAGGAGGAAACATTCAGTACTTC | CASSFGLAGGGNIQYF
TRBJ1-2 | . | . | TRBV20-1 | TGCAGTGCTATGATAGGGGTCGGCTACACCTTC | CSAMIGVGYTF
TRBJ1-5 | . | . | TRBV19 | TGTGCCAGTACCGCGGACAGTTACATTCAGCCCCAGCATTTT | CASTADSYIQPQHF
TRBJ2-3 | . | . | TRBV6-1 | TGTGCCAGCAGTGAAGTTGGAGGGGACCCGCAGTATTTT | CASSEVGGDPQYF
TRBJ2-2 | once | . | TRBV6-5 | TGTGCCAGCAGTCACCGGGTTCCAAACACCGGGGAGCTGTTTTTT | CASSHRVPNTGELFF
TRBJ2-3 | . | . | TRBV5-1 | TGCGCCAGCAACCCACGGGCGGGGTCAGATACGCAGTATTTT | CASNPRAGSDTQYF